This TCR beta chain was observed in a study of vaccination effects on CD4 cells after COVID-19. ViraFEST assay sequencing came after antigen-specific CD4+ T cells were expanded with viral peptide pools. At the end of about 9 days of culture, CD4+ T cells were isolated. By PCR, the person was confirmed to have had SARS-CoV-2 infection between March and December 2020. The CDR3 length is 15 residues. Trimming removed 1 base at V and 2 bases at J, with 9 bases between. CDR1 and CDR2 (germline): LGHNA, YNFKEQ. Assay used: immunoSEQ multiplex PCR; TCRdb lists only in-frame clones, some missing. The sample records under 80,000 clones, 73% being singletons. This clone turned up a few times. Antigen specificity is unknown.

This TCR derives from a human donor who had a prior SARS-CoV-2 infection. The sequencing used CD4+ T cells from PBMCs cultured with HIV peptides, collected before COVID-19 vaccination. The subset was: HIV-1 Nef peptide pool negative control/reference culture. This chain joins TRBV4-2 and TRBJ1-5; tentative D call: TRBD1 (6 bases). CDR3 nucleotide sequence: TGTGCCAGCAGCCAAGGGGGGCTGCGCAATCAGCCCCAGCATTTT. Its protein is CASSQGGLRNQPQHF.